This passage covers 20 T cell receptor beta chains from one sample sequenced in a study of cytomegalovirus exposure and HLA in healthy donors. Primers: 60 Vbeta forward and 13 Jbeta reverse. Assay used: immunoSEQ multiplex PCR; TCRdb lists only in-frame clones, some missing. This sample has 100,000 or so clones, with around three quarters found just once. Sequenced: PBMCs. Receptors originate from a man between 40 and 49 years old in good health and CMV-seronegative.

V gene TRBV7-9 combines with J gene TRBJ1-4, with TRBD1 matching over 7 bases. Unmatched junction bases numbered 2, after V lost 4 bases and J lost 3 bases. The CDR3 is made up of 14 amino acids. Germline V gene sequence: CDR1 SEHNR, CDR2 FQNEAQ (reference sequence). The DNA for the CDR3 is TGTGCCAGCAGCTACAGGGGACCTAATGAAAAACTGTTTTTT. Encoded protein: CASSYRGPNEKLFF. The full variable domain, rest sourced from reference TRBV7-9 and TRBJ1-4, is DTGVSQNPRHKITKRGQNVTFRCDPISEHNRLYWYRQTLGQGPEFLTYFQNEAQLEKSRLLSDRFSAERPKGSFSTLEIQRTEQGDSAMYLCASSYRGPNEKLFFGSGTQLSVL.

To note about this clone: Other DNA sequences in this specimen translate into the identical CDR3. The chain joins TRBV7-9 to TRBJ2-7; 7 nucleotides agree with TRBD1. Germline V CDR1 and CDR2: SEHNR, FQNEAQ (reference sequence). V was pared by 2 bases and J by 5 bases, with 3 bases of the junction left unmatched. The CDR3 has 13 residues. CDR3 loop: CASSLSDRDEQYV. The CDR3 DNA sequence: TGTGCCAGCAGCTTATCCGACAGGGACGAGCAGTACGTC.

Only a few counts were recorded for this clone. The rearrangement uses TRBV2 and TRBJ1-5; the D is unclear. This CDR3 contains 14 residues. Trimming removed 6 bases at V and 8 bases at J, with 17 bases between. In germline, CDR1 is SNHLY, CDR2 FYNNEI. The CDR3, as DNA: TGTGCCAGCAGAGACTTTTCACTGATTGAGCCCCAGCATTTT. It yields the protein CASRDFSLIEPQHF.

The chain employs TRBV5-4 and TRBJ2-2; 7 positions match TRBD2. This CDR3 comprises 15 residues. Trimming took 1 base from V and 1 from J; bases not matched to a gene: 1. Germline CDR1 is SGHNT and CDR2 is YYREEE (reference sequence). For the CDR3, the DNA is TGTGCCAGCAGCTTGACTAGCGAGAACACCGGGGAGCTGTTTTTT. This codes for CASSLTSENTGELFF.

This chain joins TRBV4-2 and TRBJ1-2, with TRBD1 identical over 9 bases. Trimming took 2 bases from V and 6 from J; bases not matched to a gene: 7. This CDR3 region has 15 residues. CDR1 and CDR2 from the germline V gene are LGHNA and YNFKEQ. CDR3 coding DNA: TGTGCCAGCAGCCAACCCGGCGGACAGGGGAATGGCTACACCTTC. Amino acids: CASSQPGGQGNGYTF.

This clone was picked up one time. The chain couples TRBV5-1 to TRBJ1-1; TRBD1 is a possible D gene (6 bases). V gave up 0 bases and J gave up 6 bases, with 15 bases separating them. The CDR3 is 15 residues long. Germline V CDR1 and CDR2: SGHRS, YFSETQ. CDR3 protein: CASSLGWVGGAEAFF. In DNA form, the CDR3 reads TGCGCCAGCAGCTTGGGTTGGGTAGGGGGGGCTGAAGCTTTCTTT. The whole variable domain, filled in from reference TRBV5-1 and TRBJ1-1, reads KAGVTQTPRYLIKTRGQQVTLSCSPISGHRSVSWYQQTPGQGLQFLFEYFSETQRNKGNFPGRFSGRQFSNSRSEMNVSTLELGDSALYLCASSLGWVGGAEAFFGQGTRLTVV.

The gene calls are TRBV5-1 and TRBJ2-2; 7 bases are a match to TRBD1. This CDR3 has 15 residues. V gave up 1 base and J gave up 5 bases; unmatched junction bases: 5. Per germline, CDR1 SGHRS and CDR2 YFSETQ. DNA for the CDR3: TGCGCCAGCAGCTTGATTTCAGGGGGAACCGGGGAGCTGTTTTTT. Its translation: CASSLISGGTGELFF.

The chain carries TRBV7-8 and TRBJ2-1; the match to TRBD2 covers 12 bases. V trimming: 3 bases; J trimming: 7 bases; junction bases outside the gene matches: 1. Germline CDR1 is SGHVS and CDR2 is FQNEAQ. The CDR3 has 14 residues. This chain's CDR3 is CASSFGTSGNEQFF. In nucleotides, the CDR3 is TGTGCCAGCAGCTTCGGGACTAGCGGGAATGAGCAGTTCTTC.

The CDR3 here is CASSGQGSGNTIYF. The CDR3 coding sequence is TGCGCCAGCAGCGGACAGGGGTCTGGAAACACCATATATTTT. This chain uses TRBV5-1 with TRBJ1-3; 9 positions agree with TRBD1. The CDR3 runs to 14 residues. The germline CDR1 and CDR2 sequences are SGHRS and YFSETQ. Losses at the gene ends were 4 bases for V and 1 base for J; bases not matched to a gene: 0.

This chain connects TRBV5-1 to TRBJ2-2; 7 nucleotides line up with TRBD1. Germline V gives CDR1 SGHRS, CDR2 YFSETQ. This CDR3 has 16 amino acids. With V trimmed by 4 bases and J by 2 bases, 8 bases remained unmatched. The CDR3 is CASSLDRVGNTGELFF. The CDR3 region has the DNA TGCGCCAGCAGCCTTGACAGGGTAGGCAACACCGGGGAGCTGTTTTTT.

The rearrangement links TRBV18 to TRBJ1-1, with TRBD1 identical over 8 bases. This CDR3 contains 18 residues. The germline V gene has CDR1 KGHSH and CDR2 LQKENI. J lost 0 bases, V lost 5 bases, and 14 bases had no gene match. As DNA, the CDR3 is TGTGCCAGCTCATCCGCCGGGACAGGAAGACTAATGAACACTGAAGCTTTCTTT. Translating it yields CASSSAGTGRLMNTEAFF.

The J gene is TRBJ2-5, the V gene TRBV5-6; 10 nucleotides line up with TRBD2. With V trimmed by 4 bases and J by 0 bases, 9 bases remained unmatched. From germline, CDR1 is SGHDT and CDR2 YYEEEE. There are 17 residues in the CDR3. CDR3 sequence reads: CASSEIGTSDYQETQYF. CDR3 coding DNA: TGTGCCAGCAGCGAAATAGGGACTAGCGACTACCAAGAGACCCAGTACTTC.

A note on this clone: Within the sample, other DNA sequences also encode this same CDR3. V and J are TRBV9 and TRBJ1-2; a weak D match, TRBD1 (5 bases). In germline, CDR1 is SGDLS, CDR2 YYNGEE. The V and J ends lost 4 bases and 5 bases respectively, with 24 bases between them. This CDR3 is 17 amino acids long. Here the CDR3 reads CASSTTPGGGPVYGYTF. CDR3 nucleotides: TGTGCCAGCAGCACCACACCGGGGGGGGGACCTGTATATGGCTACACCTTC.

The chain has TRBV5-4 and TRBJ2-3, with a possible D match to TRBD2 (7 bases). This CDR3 comprises 13 residues. V was clipped by 4 bases and J by 4 bases, with 10 bases between them. Germline V gene lookup returns CDR1 SGHNT and CDR2 YYREEE (reference sequence). The CDR3, as DNA: TGTGCCAGCAGCCGGGGGGCCCCAGATACGCAGTATTTT. Encoded protein: CASSRGAPDTQYF.

J is TRBJ2-4 and V is TRBV29-1, with D hard to call. Germline CDR1 is SQVTM and CDR2 is ANQGSEA. Trimming stripped 7 bases from V and 9 bases from J, with 13 bases between. This CDR3 spans 11 amino acids. This CDR3 is CSGLGLGIQYF. The CDR3 region has the DNA TGCAGCGGTCTCGGGTTGGGCATTCAGTACTTC.

The chain combines TRBV28 with TRBJ2-7, with 8 bases lining up with TRBD1. Germline V lookup: CDR1 MDHEN, CDR2 SYDVKM. The CDR3 spans 15 residues. Unmatched junction bases numbered 12, after V lost 2 bases and J lost 9 bases. The CDR3 region is CASSLGTGTGSWQYV. The DNA for the CDR3 is TGTGCCAGCAGTTTAGGGACCGGGACAGGTTCTTGGCAGTACGTC.

CDR3 DNA sequence: TGTGCCAGCAACGGACAGGCGGCTGGCAAGCCCCAGCATTTT. Protein sequence: CASNGQAAGKPQHF. V and J are TRBV6-6 and TRBJ1-5; 7 bases are shared with TRBD1. This CDR3 has 14 residues. The J segment lost 8 bases and the V segment lost 7 bases, leaving 11 bases of the junction unmatched. CDR1 is MNHNY and CDR2 is SVGAGI in the germline V gene (reference sequence).

With respect to this clone: Other DNA sequences within the sample encode an identical CDR3. The V gene is TRBV19, the J gene TRBJ2-7; D perhaps matches TRBD1 (5 bases). The length of the CDR3 is 15 residues. Trimming took off 3 bases at V and 0 bases at J, with 12 bases between the two ends. Germline CDR1 is LNHDA and CDR2 is SQIVND (reference sequence). In DNA form, the CDR3 reads TGTGCCAGTAGTATTTGTGACAGTCCCTCCTACGAGCAGTACGTC. This translates into CASSICDSPSYEQYV.

The CDR3 DNA sequence: TGTGCCAGCAGCTCGGGGTATGGCAATCAGCCCCAGCATTTT. Translation gives CASSSGYGNQPQHF. The J gene is TRBJ1-5, the V gene TRBV7-6; D is unresolved. The CDR3 spans 14 residues. Trimming shortened V by 4 bases and J by 2 bases, and 9 bases separated the two germline ends. The germline CDR1 and CDR2 sequences are SGHVS and FNYEAQ. The entire variable domain, with the rest obtained from reference TRBV7-6 and TRBJ1-5, is as follows: GAGVSQSPRYKVTKRGQDVALRCDPISGHVSLYWYRQALGQGPEFLTYFNYEAQQDKSGLPNDRFSAERPEGSISTLTIQRTEQRDSAMYRCASSSGYGNQPQHFGDGTRLSIL.

The chain recombines TRBV6-5 with TRBJ1-2, with D maybe TRBD1 (6 bases). The CDR3 spans 13 residues. V lost 6 bases and J lost 3, with 11 bases in between. Per germline, CDR1 MNHEY and CDR2 SVGAGI. CDR3: CASRTDSHYGYTF. CDR3 in DNA: TGTGCCAGCAGAACGGACAGCCACTATGGCTACACCTTC.